This TCR beta chain originates from a study of neurological immune-mediated disorders. Specified time point: longitudinal time-point 2. Stored at -80 C, 2 million PBMCs were the source of the unsorted libraries. 5'RACE generated cDNA with 10-nucleotide random UMIs. TCRdb processed the 5' RACE reads anew with MiXCR; each CDR3 protein has one entry. The table has around 90,000 distinct CDR3 sequences, roughly 13% seen once. Study-wide findings and caveats: TCR clonal expansion peaked in HTLV-1-associated myelopathy patients and was lowest in multiple sclerosis patients.

At least ten counts were recorded for this clonotype. What it recognizes is unknown. One end of the junction varies from germline; a read error may be responsible. CDR1 is SQVTM and CDR2 is ANQGSEA in the germline V gene. CDR3 size: 13 residues. What was sequenced was PBMCs. This chain links TRBV29-1 with TRBJ2-7, with TRBD2 identical over 9 bases. The sequence was collected from a female donor with HTLV-1-associated myelopathy (HAM/TSP). The CDR3 is CSVEGGGAYEQYF. The CDR3 DNA reads TGCAGCGTCGAAGGCGGGGGGGCCTACGAGCAGTACTTC.